This TCR beta chain was observed in a study of CD8 T cells in ankylosing spondylitis. Findings and caveats of the study: One TCR beta motif, made up of roughly eight highly homologous variants, appeared characteristic of ankylosing spondylitis blood. Clones that were linked to disease were CD8+ and were relatively rare in peripheral blood.

This clonotype was counted between two and nine times. What it binds is unknown. TCRdb re-derived calls from the 5' RACE reads in MiXCR, one entry per CDR3 protein. The sample contains about 840,000 distinct CDR3 sequences, 12% of which appear only once. The source material was blood, either unsorted or a sorted T cell fraction (not recorded which). The sequence was obtained from a male donor with ankylosing spondylitis.

The CDR3 protein is CAWSVNWGWADTQYF. CDR3 nucleotides: TGTGCCTGGAGTGTTAACTGGGGTTGGGCAGATACGCAGTATTTT. The V gene is TRBV30, the J gene TRBJ2-3; D is undetermined. Germline lookup yields CDR1 GTSNPN and CDR2 SVGIG (reference sequence). The CDR3 totals 15 residues. The germline V and J ends were trimmed by 0 bases and 4 bases, with 14 bases remaining between them.